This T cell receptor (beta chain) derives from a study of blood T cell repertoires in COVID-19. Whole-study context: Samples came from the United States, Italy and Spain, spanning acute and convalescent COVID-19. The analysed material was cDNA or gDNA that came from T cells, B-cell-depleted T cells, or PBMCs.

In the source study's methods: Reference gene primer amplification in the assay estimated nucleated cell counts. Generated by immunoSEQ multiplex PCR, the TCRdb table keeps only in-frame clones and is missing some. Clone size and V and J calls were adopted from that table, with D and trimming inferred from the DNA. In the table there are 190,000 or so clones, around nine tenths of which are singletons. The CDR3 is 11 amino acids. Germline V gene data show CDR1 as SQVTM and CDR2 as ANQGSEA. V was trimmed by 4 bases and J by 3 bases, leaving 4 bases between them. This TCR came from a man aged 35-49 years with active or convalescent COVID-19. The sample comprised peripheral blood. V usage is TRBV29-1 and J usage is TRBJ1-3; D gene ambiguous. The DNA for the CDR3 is TGCAGCGTTGCTCTTGGAAACACCATATATTTT. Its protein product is CSVALGNTIYF.